This T cell receptor (beta chain) was obtained from a study of control samples from healthy donors and cancer patients. From germline, CDR1 is SNHLY and CDR2 FYNNEI. The V and J ends lost 2 bases and 2 bases respectively, with 12 bases between them. CDR3 size: 15 residues. Using immunoSEQ multiplex PCR, the repertoire was profiled, and TCRdb retains in-frame clones only, with some absent. The table shows 150,000 to 200,000 clones, with 91% occurring only once. The V and J genes are TRBV2 and TRBJ1-2; D is possibly TRBD1 (5 bases). The TCR comes from a young woman in good health. Sequenced: blood. The CDR3 DNA reads as TGTGCCAGCAGTGAAATCGGGCGGGGGAACTATGGCTACACCTTC. Translating gives CASSEIGRGNYGYTF.